This T cell receptor beta chain was sequenced for a study of blood T cells in healthy people across ages. Study-wide results and limits: Percentage of naive T cells showed a strong correlation with TCR beta diversity.

V gave up 3 bases and J gave up 5 bases, with 13 bases separating them. The CDR3 is made up of 14 amino acids. CDR1 is KGHSH and CDR2 is LQKENI in the germline V gene. Then a second PCR, running about 7 to 11 cycles, was carried out with a sample-barcoded 5' primer and a J-beta primer mix. TCRdb independently ran MiXCR on the 5' RACE reads; one entry per CDR3 protein. The top ten hold 7% to 9% of the sample, which has 1.2 million to 1.5 million distinct CDR3 sequences, roughly 40% seen once. Only a few counts were recorded for this clonotype. The target antigen is unknown. The sequence derives from a woman younger than 35 in good health. The sample comprised blood. The rearrangement joins TRBV18 to TRBJ2-5; D is perhaps TRBD2 (5 bases). As DNA, the CDR3 is TGTGCCAGCTCACCGAGGGAGCTCGCGGAGACCCAGTACTTC. It translates to CASSPRELAETQYF.